Presented here are 4 T cell receptor beta chains from one specimen sequenced in a study of neurological immune-mediated disorders. The time point was: technical triplicate 2. Using its own MiXCR run on the 5' RACE reads, TCRdb lists one record per CDR3 protein. Of roughly 30,000 distinct CDR3 sequences in the sample, 10% to 15% were seen once. The specimen was CD4+ T cells from blood. The receptors were sampled from a female donor with HTLV-1-associated myelopathy (HAM/TSP).

This chain connects TRBV2 to TRBJ2-3, with D tentatively TRBD1 (7 bases). Trimming stripped 3 bases from V and 11 bases from J, with 15 bases between. Germline V gene lookup returns CDR1 SNHLY and CDR2 FYNNEI. This CDR3 comprises 13 residues. The CDR3 region is CASSDRGVHEQYF. The CDR3 region has the DNA TGTGCCAGCAGTGACAGGGGGGTACATGAGCAGTATTTT.

This clonotype rates as medium-sized. This chain connects TRBV20-1 to TRBJ2-2; 10 positions agree with TRBD2. The junction had 5 bases not matched to a gene; V was cut back by 6 bases and J by 7 bases. Germline CDR1 and CDR2: DFQATT and SNEGSKA (reference sequence). This CDR3 comprises 13 residues. The CDR3 reads CSATSGIGGELFF. CDR3 sequence (DNA): TGCAGTGCAACTAGCGGGATAGGCGGGGAGCTGTTTTTT.

The chain uses TRBV5-5 and TRBJ2-5; 8 bases fit TRBD2. Germline-derived CDR1 and CDR2 are SGHKS and YYEKEE (reference sequence). CDR3 length: 14 residues. V gave up 0 bases and J gave up 3 bases; unmatched junction bases: 1. CDR3 coding DNA: TGTGCCAGCAGCTTGGAACTAGCGGAAGAGACCCAGTACTTC. Translated: CASSLELAEETQYF.

The table lists this clonotype with many counts. The V call is TRBV3-1, the J call TRBJ1-1; a possible D gene is TRBD1 (5 bases). The germline V gene encodes CDR1 LGHDT and CDR2 YNNKEL (reference sequence). CDR3 length: 13 amino acids. Trimming took 3 bases from V and 3 from J, leaving 8 bases between them. The CDR3 nucleotides are TGTGCCAGCAGCCACGAGGGGCACACTGAAGCTTTCTTT. Protein: CASSHEGHTEAFF.